Below, 27 T cell receptor beta chains from the same sample are listed, as sequenced in a study of PD-L1 blockade in urothelial cancer. Described time point: pretreatment peripheral blood. Generated by immunoSEQ multiplex PCR, the TCRdb table keeps only in-frame clones and is missing some. The sample shows 85,000 to 90,000 clones, 70% to 90% of them seen only once. Specimen: PBMCs, collected around atezolizumab (anti-PD-L1) treatment. The receptors originated from a woman older than 75 with urothelial cancer.

This sequence joins TRBV30 and TRBJ2-5, with D maybe TRBD2 (7 bases). The V gene's germline CDR1 is GTSNPN and CDR2 SVGIG (reference sequence). The ends were cut back, 1 base at V and 5 bases at J, with 14 bases in the middle. The CDR3 contains 14 residues. In DNA form, the CDR3 reads TGTGCCTGGAGTGAAGGGGCGGGGGCGGAGACCCAGTACTTC. Its translation: CAWSEGAGAETQYF.

This clone was counted only a few times. This rearrangement joins TRBV5-1 to TRBJ2-7, with 7 bases fitting TRBD1. CDR3 length: 15 residues. Germline V CDR1 and CDR2: SGHRS, YFSETQ. J gave up 7 bases and V 4 bases, and 14 bases lay outside the gene matches. The CDR3, as DNA: TGCGCCAGCAGCGCCGGTGGACAGGCTAGTAGGGAGCAGTACTTC. Translation gives CASSAGGQASREQYF.

This clone appeared once. The chain joins TRBV9 to TRBJ2-1; tentative D call: TRBD2 (6 bases). The CDR3 extends over 15 amino acids. The V end was cut by 0 bases, the J end by 4 bases, with 11 bases between. Germline V CDR1 and CDR2: SGDLS, YYNGEE. The CDR3 coding sequence is TGTGCCAGCAGCGTAGCAGGTAGCGGATACAATGAGCAGTTCTTC. This translates into CASSVAGSGYNEQFF.

The chain employs TRBV4-2 and TRBJ2-7, with TRBD1 identical over 11 bases. The germline CDR1 and CDR2 sequences are LGHNA and YNFKEQ. V was pared by 4 bases and J by 2 bases, with 4 bases of the junction left unmatched. CDR3 length: 15 residues. CDR3: CASSRDRGDTYEQYF. Here the CDR3 DNA reads TGTGCCAGCAGCCGGGACAGGGGGGACACCTACGAGCAGTACTTC.

This CDR3 reads CASRAVGTGSGTEAFF. CDR3 nucleotides: TGTGCCAGCAGGGCAGTAGGGACAGGGTCGGGCACTGAAGCTTTCTTT. The chain couples TRBV7-2 to TRBJ1-1, with TRBD1 matching over 9 bases. Trimming cost V 6 bases and J 4 bases; bases outside gene matches: 12. Looked up from germline, CDR1 is SGHTA and CDR2 is FQGNSA. This CDR3 contains 16 residues.

This clone was seen a handful of times. The chain uses TRBV5-5 and TRBJ1-1; maybe TRBD1 (6 bases). CDR1 and CDR2 from the germline V gene are SGHKS and YYEKEE (reference sequence). CDR3 size: 12 residues. Trimming cost V 2 bases and J 11 bases, with 13 bases left between them. The CDR3 sequence: CASSFIQGVAFF. The CDR3 DNA reads TGTGCCAGCAGCTTTATACAGGGAGTGGCTTTCTTT.

J is TRBJ2-4 and V is TRBV5-1; 8 positions match TRBD2. The CDR3 contains 15 residues. V dropped 5 bases and J dropped 5; count of bases not matched to a gene: 9. Germline V gene data show CDR1 as SGHRS and CDR2 as YFSETQ. The CDR3 sequence is CASRSGRGGQNIQYF. CDR3 coding DNA: TGCGCCAGCAGGAGTGGTCGGGGGGGCCAAAACATTCAGTACTTC.

The J gene is TRBJ1-4, the V gene TRBV25-1, with 10 bases identical to TRBD1. Germline values: CDR1 MGHDK, CDR2 SYGVNS. There are 16 residues in the CDR3. With 0 bases clipped from V and 6 bases from J, the junction kept 4 bases outside the gene matches. CDR3 nucleotide sequence: TGTGCCAGCAGTGAATATAGGGGGACAGGGGATGAAAAACTGTTTTTT. It encodes CASSEYRGTGDEKLFF.

V and J are TRBV30 and TRBJ2-2, with TRBD2 identical over 14 bases. The trim removed 6 bases at V and 6 bases at J, leaving 6 bases unmatched. Germline CDR1 is GTSNPN and CDR2 is SVGIG (reference sequence). The length of the CDR3 is 15 residues. The CDR3 DNA is TGTGCCTGCAAAGGGGGACTAGCGGGAGCCGGGGAGCTGTTTTTT. Protein sequence: CACKGGLAGAGELFF. The entire variable domain, with the rest obtained from reference TRBV30 and TRBJ2-2, is as follows: SQTIHQWPATLVQPVGSPLSLECTVEGTSNPNLYWYRQAAGRGLQLLFYSVGIGQISSEVPQNLSASRPQDRQFILSSKKLLLSDSGFYLCACKGGLAGAGELFFGEGSRLTVL.

The chain carries TRBV5-6 and TRBJ2-6; D possibly corresponds to TRBD1 (6 bases). The V gene's germline CDR1 is SGHDT and CDR2 YYEEEE. The CDR3 has 16 residues. Trimming shortened V by 4 bases and J by 3 bases, and 14 bases separated the two germline ends. In nucleotides, the CDR3 is TGTGCCAGCAGCGGAGGTGGACAGTTTGGGGCCAACGTCCTGACTTTC. It is translated as CASSGGGQFGANVLTF.

V gene TRBV30 combines with J gene TRBJ2-6; tentatively, D is TRBD2 (5 bases). This CDR3 comprises 14 residues. The germline V gene has CDR1 GTSNPN and CDR2 SVGIG (reference sequence). Trimming cost V 2 bases and J 1 base, with 6 bases left between them. The CDR3 region has the DNA TGTGCCTGGAGTCCGGGATCTGGGGCCAACGTCCTGACTTTC. Protein product: CAWSPGSGANVLTF. The full variable domain, with the rest looked up from reference TRBV30 and TRBJ2-6, is SQTIHQWPATLVQPVGSPLSLECTVEGTSNPNLYWYRQAAGRGLQLLFYSVGIGQISSEVPQNLSASRPQDRQFILSSKKLLLSDSGFYLCAWSPGSGANVLTFGAGSRLTVL.

The chain carries TRBV28 and TRBJ1-2; tentative D call: TRBD1 (5 bases). The CDR3 sequence is 15 residues long. Germline V gene sequence: CDR1 MDHEN, CDR2 SYDVKM. V was shortened by 6 bases and J by 8 bases, with 22 bases between the two germline ends. CDR3: CASSPSGLIAGGYTF. CDR3 in DNA: TGTGCCAGCAGCCCGTCGGGACTCATCGCGGGAGGCTACACCTTC.

The gene calls are TRBV7-2 and TRBJ2-5, with TRBD2 matching over 8 bases. The V gene end was trimmed by 3 bases and the J gene end by 2 bases; junction bases not matched to a gene: 8. Germline V CDR1 and CDR2: SGHTA, FQGNSA. The CDR3 is 16 amino acids. CDR3 protein: CASSFHDTSGQETQYF. The CDR3 DNA reads TGTGCCAGCAGCTTCCACGACACTAGCGGACAAGAGACCCAGTACTTC. The variable domain in full, completed from reference TRBV7-2 and TRBJ2-5, reads GAGVSQSPSNKVTEKGKDVELRCDPISGHTALYWYRQSLGQGLEFLIYFQGNSAPDKSGLPSDRFSAERTGGSVSTLTIQRTQQEDSAVYLCASSFHDTSGQETQYFGPGTRLLVL.

Here the CDR3 reads CATSRDVQGAGRNTEAFF. CDR3 coding DNA: TGTGCCACCAGCAGAGATGTCCAGGGGGCCGGCAGGAACACTGAAGCTTTCTTT. The chain links TRBV15 to TRBJ1-1, with TRBD1 matching 8 bases. The length of the CDR3 is 18 residues. Trimming cost V 0 bases and J 1 base; bases outside gene matches: 10. Germline values: CDR1 LNHNV, CDR2 YYDKDF (reference sequence).

The rearrangement joins TRBV27 to TRBJ1-3; TRBD1 matches 7 bases. The trim removed 3 bases at V and 7 bases at J, leaving 9 bases unmatched. Per germline, CDR1 MNHEY and CDR2 SMNVEV (reference sequence). The CDR3 is 15 residues long. DNA for the CDR3: TGTGCCAGCAGTTTGAATCCAGGGGGAGGTAACACCATATATTTT. Its protein is CASSLNPGGGNTIYF.

The CDR3 spells CATRMEGYGGFTDTQYF. As DNA, the CDR3 is TGTGCCACCAGGATGGAGGGGTACGGGGGATTCACAGATACGCAGTATTTT. V is TRBV15 and J is TRBJ2-3; D is possibly TRBD2 (6 bases). This CDR3 contains 17 residues. Germline V CDR1 and CDR2: LNHNV, YYDKDF (reference sequence). V dropped 6 bases and J dropped 2 bases, with 21 bases sitting between them.

The rearrangement joins TRBV7-9 to TRBJ2-3, with TRBD2 as a possible D gene (6 bases). Germline assignment: CDR1 SEHNR and CDR2 FQNEAQ (reference sequence). Trimming left V 5 bases short and J 6 bases short, with 21 bases between. CDR3 length: 16 residues. For the CDR3, the DNA is TGTGCCAGCAGCCCCAGAAGGGGCCGGGAGTGGGATACGCAGTATTTT. As protein: CASSPRRGREWDTQYF.

The chain employs TRBV9 and TRBJ2-1; 9 bases line up with TRBD2. The CDR3 has 15 residues. Germline values: CDR1 SGDLS, CDR2 YYNGEE. Trimming took 3 bases from V and 7 from J; bases not matched to a gene: 8. The CDR3, as DNA: TGTGCCAGCAGCGCCGGACTAGCGCTGGGGAATGAGCAGTTCTTC. It yields the protein CASSAGLALGNEQFF.

In DNA form, the CDR3 reads TGTGCCAGCACCCAGAGTGGAGGGGAAAAACTGTTTTTT. This translates into CASTQSGGEKLFF. The V call is TRBV6-1, the J call TRBJ1-4, with D hard to call. The CDR3 is 13 amino acids. Germline V gives CDR1 MNHNS, CDR2 SASEGT. Trimming stripped 7 bases from V and 8 bases from J, with 14 bases between.

The CDR3 DNA is TGTGCCAGCAGCCCGGCAGGGGGAATGAACACTGAAGCTTTCTTT. Residues: CASSPAGGMNTEAFF. The V gene is TRBV5-6, the J gene TRBJ1-1; 7 positions agree with TRBD1. Germline CDR1 is SGHDT and CDR2 is YYEEEE. The CDR3 runs 15 residues. V dropped 4 bases and J dropped 0; count of bases not matched to a gene: 6. The complete variable domain, with remaining parts taken from reference TRBV5-6 and TRBJ1-1, reads DAGVTQSPTHLIKTRGQQVTLRCSPKSGHDTVSWYQQALGQGPQFIFQYYEEEERQRGNFPDRFSGHQFPNYSSELNVNALLLGDSALYLCASSPAGGMNTEAFFGQGTRLTVV.

The chain links TRBV11-2 to TRBJ2-1; weak D call: TRBD2 (6 bases). This CDR3 region has 11 residues. Germline V gives CDR1 SGHAT, CDR2 FQNNGV. The CDR3 protein is CAWRENNEQFF. The CDR3 region has the DNA TGTGCATGGAGGGAGAACAATGAGCAGTTCTTC.

The gene calls are TRBV5-1 and TRBJ1-4; D gene uncertain. The CDR3 sequence is 13 residues long. The germline V and J ends were trimmed by 3 bases and 8 bases, with 11 bases remaining between them. The germline CDR1 and CDR2 sequences are SGHRS and YFSETQ. The CDR3 bases are TGCGCCAGCAGCTCCGCCGGGAGGGAAAAACTGTTTTTT. Translation: CASSSAGREKLFF.

This chain links TRBV2 with TRBJ1-5, with D possibly matching TRBD1 (6 bases). V lost 7 bases and J 0 bases, leaving 10 bases between the germline ends. Germline V CDR1 and CDR2: SNHLY, FYNNEI. The CDR3 consists of 14 residues. The CDR3 nucleotides are TGTGCCAGCACCACAGGGAATAGCAATCAGCCCCAGCATTTT. Its translation is CASTTGNSNQPQHF.

For this clone: Other DNA sequences from this sample encode an identical CDR3 as well. The chain uses TRBV7-2 and TRBJ2-7; TRBD2 is a possible D gene (5 bases). The germline gives CDR1 SGHTA, CDR2 FQGNSA. Between the trimmed V and J ends, which lost 5 bases and 4 bases, there was a span of 9 bases. The CDR3 has 12 residues. CDR3 in DNA: TGTGCCAGCAGCCTAACTAGTTACGAGCAGTACTTC. Protein sequence: CASSLTSYEQYF.

The chain joins TRBV28 to TRBJ1-2; 8 nucleotides line up with TRBD1. The CDR3 extends over 16 amino acids. Germline-derived CDR1 and CDR2 are MDHEN and SYDVKM. Germline trimming cut 6 bases from V and 1 base from J; bases unmatched to any gene: 10. The CDR3 bases are TGTGCCAGCAGGGAAGACAGGGGTAGGTTTAACTATGGCTACACCTTC. Protein product: CASREDRGRFNYGYTF.

V is TRBV10-2 and J is TRBJ2-7, with D uncertain. V dropped 2 bases and J dropped 0 bases, with 5 bases sitting between them. The CDR3 contains 13 residues. Per the germline V gene, CDR1 is WSHSY and CDR2 is SAAADI. In nucleotides, the CDR3 is TGCGCCAGCAGTGAGGATAGCTCCTACGAGCAGTACTTC. As protein: CASSEDSSYEQYF.

This clone was recorded only once. This chain connects TRBV5-1 to TRBJ2-2; 10 bases map to TRBD1. CDR3 length: 15 amino acids. Trimming removed 4 bases from V and 7 bases from J; junction bases left unmatched: 7. Germline CDR1 SGHRS, CDR2 YFSETQ. For the CDR3, the DNA is TGCGCCAGCAGCCGGAGACAGGGGGCGGGCGGGGAGCTGTTTTTT. This gives the protein CASSRRQGAGGELFF.